This T cell receptor beta chain derives from a study of vaccination and CD4 T cells after COVID-19. Details on this clonotype: The antigen is not known.

Sequencing of DNA taken from cultured CD4+ T cells relied on the Oncomine TCR Beta short-read assay. Genomic DNA was isolated from cultured CD4+ T cells. TCRdb ran MiXCR on the PCR reads and lists one entry per CDR3 protein. The data contain roughly 21,000 distinct CDR3 sequences, around two thirds of them seen just once; the ten biggest clones take up 23%. The treatment: approximately 10-day PBMC culture with coronavirus spike peptide pools or control peptides (ViraFEST assay). Peptide pool stimulation in ViraFEST expanded antigen-specific T cells, whose TCRs were then sequenced. The CDR3 spans 12 residues. The germline CDR1 and CDR2 sequences are KGHDR and SFDVKD. V was clipped by 3 bases and J by 8 bases, with 7 bases between them.

This chain uses TRBV24-1 with TRBJ1-5; D gene ambiguous. The source was CD4+ T cells from blood, cultured in vitro, collected before SARS-CoV-2 vaccination. This receptor was obtained from a human donor who received a COVID-19 vaccine. CDR3 coding DNA: TGTGCCACCAGTGATCCGGAGGAGCCCCAGCATTTT. As protein: CATSDPEEPQHF.